This TCR beta chain is drawn from a study of blood T cell repertoires in COVID-19 (dated by TCRdb to between 2020 and 2021). About the investigation overall: Collaborator samples came from the United States, Italy and Spain and covered acute and convalescent phases of COVID-19. The prospective study material was composed of cDNA or gDNA derived from T cells, B-cell-depleted T cells, or PBMCs. Deeply sampled blood TCRbeta repertoires from subjects exposed to, actively infected with, or recovered from COVID-19 were included in the dataset. The repertoires were made available in a free public database intended to serve as a resource for research on the immune response to SARS-CoV-2. The samples were drawn from the first 160 participants of the ongoing ImmuneRACE study and from 1,254 subjects provided by 6 global collaborators. Sample metadata almost always included a de-identified subject ID, COVID-19 status, age in years and sex. Where available, HLA class I and class II types were taken from metadata supplied by the sample provider and were not determined by assay-based typing. What the work shows at the level of the full study, not this receptor alone: How much clinical and demographic metadata was included differed by source and by participant, and the metadata was provided uncurated.

Whole blood was collected in K2EDTA tubes by collaborating institutions according to the institutions' own protocols. For TCRbeta analysis, collaborators shipped samples as frozen whole blood, isolated PBMCs, or DNA extracted from either of those sample types. This clone was counted between two and nine times. Its antigen remains undetermined. Base qualities were left out, and no much larger clone turns up one base away. TCRbeta CDR3 regions were amplified from genomic DNA by means of the immunoSEQ Assay, a bias-controlled multiplex PCR. The paper's data handling went like this. Within the assay, amplification of reference gene primers was used to estimate how many nucleated cells each sample contained. Sequence reads were collapsed and filtered to measure the absolute abundance of every unique TCRbeta CDR3 rearrangement. For each sample, productive Simpson clonality was calculated as the square root of Simpson's diversity index over productive rearrangements. Drawn from immuneACCESS, this table holds only the in-frame rearrangements with V and J called that TCRdb kept. Clones are partly lost; checked studies trace under half to an unresolved V gene and leave the rest unexplained. V and J calls and clone size are copied from that table; D and trimming were computed from the DNA. The sample table holds under 200,000 clones, of which 85% to 90% were seen once. Roughly 7% of the sample lies in the top ten.

Germline trimming amounts to 4 bases on V and 4 bases on J, with 13 as the count of junction bases outside the gene matches. The CDR3, cysteine through phenylalanine, is 18 amino acids long. The entry retains the CDR3 DNA only, 54 bases that are in frame from base 1. CDR1 SGDLS and CDR2 YYNGEE are derived from the germline V gene. The clonotype was recovered from a man aged 45-60 years with active or convalescent COVID-19. Specimen: peripheral blood. The rearrangement combines TRBV9 with TRBJ2-6, and 8 junctional nucleotides match TRBD1. Here is the DNA: TGTGCCAGCAGCCCTCGGGCAGGGGGCGCGACCGGGGCCAACGTCCTGACTTTC. Its product reads: CASSPRAGGATGANVLTF.